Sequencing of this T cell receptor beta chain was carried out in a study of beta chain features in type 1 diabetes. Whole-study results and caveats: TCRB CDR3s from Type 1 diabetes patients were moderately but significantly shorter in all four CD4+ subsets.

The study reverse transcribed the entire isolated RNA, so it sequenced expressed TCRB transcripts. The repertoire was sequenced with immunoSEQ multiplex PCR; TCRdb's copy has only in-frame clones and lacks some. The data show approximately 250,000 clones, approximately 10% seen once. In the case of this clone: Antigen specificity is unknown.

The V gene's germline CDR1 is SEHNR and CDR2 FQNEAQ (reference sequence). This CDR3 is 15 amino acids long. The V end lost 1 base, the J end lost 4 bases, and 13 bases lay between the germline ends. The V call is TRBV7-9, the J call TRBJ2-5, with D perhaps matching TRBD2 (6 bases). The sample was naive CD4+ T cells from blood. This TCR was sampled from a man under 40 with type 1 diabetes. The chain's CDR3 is CASSLDGGIGETQYF. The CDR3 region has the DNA TGTGCCAGCAGCTTAGACGGAGGGATAGGAGAGACCCAGTACTTC. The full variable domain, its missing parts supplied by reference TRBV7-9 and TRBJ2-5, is DTGVSQNPRHKITKRGQNVTFRCDPISEHNRLYWYRQTLGQGPEFLTYFQNEAQLEKSRLLSDRFSAERPKGSFSTLEIQRTEQGDSAMYLCASSLDGGIGETQYFGPGTRLLVL.